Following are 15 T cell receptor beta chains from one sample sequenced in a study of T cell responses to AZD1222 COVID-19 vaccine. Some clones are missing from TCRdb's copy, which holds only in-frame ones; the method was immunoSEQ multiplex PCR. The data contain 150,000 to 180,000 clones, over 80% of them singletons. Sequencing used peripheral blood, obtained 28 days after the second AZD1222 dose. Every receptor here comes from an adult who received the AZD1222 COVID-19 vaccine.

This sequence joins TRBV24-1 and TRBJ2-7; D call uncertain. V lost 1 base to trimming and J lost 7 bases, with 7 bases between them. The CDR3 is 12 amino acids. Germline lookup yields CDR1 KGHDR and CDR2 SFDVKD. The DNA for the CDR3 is TGTGCCACCAGTGATTTTGGGTGGGAGCAGTACTTC. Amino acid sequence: CATSDFGWEQYF.

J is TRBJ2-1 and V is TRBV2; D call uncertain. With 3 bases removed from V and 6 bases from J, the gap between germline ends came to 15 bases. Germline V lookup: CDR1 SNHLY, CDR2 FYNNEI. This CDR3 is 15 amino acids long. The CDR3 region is CASSEQTLASNEQFF. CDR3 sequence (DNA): TGTGCCAGCAGTGAGCAGACCCTGGCCTCCAATGAGCAGTTCTTC.

CDR3: CASSFLPEGGYGYTF. Here the CDR3 DNA reads TGTGCCAGCAGTTTTTTACCAGAGGGGGGCTATGGCTACACCTTC. The chain employs TRBV28 and TRBJ1-2; possibly TRBD1 for D (6 bases). This CDR3 comprises 15 residues. From germline, CDR1 is MDHEN and CDR2 SYDVKM. Between the trimmed V and J ends, which lost 3 bases and 4 bases, there was a span of 15 bases.

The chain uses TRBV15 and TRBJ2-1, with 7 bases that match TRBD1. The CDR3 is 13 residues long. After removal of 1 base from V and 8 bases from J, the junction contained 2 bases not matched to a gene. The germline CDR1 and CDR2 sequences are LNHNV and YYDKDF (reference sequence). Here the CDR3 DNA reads TGTGCCACCAGCAGAGGACAGGGCTATGAGCAGTTCTTC. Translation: CATSRGQGYEQFF.

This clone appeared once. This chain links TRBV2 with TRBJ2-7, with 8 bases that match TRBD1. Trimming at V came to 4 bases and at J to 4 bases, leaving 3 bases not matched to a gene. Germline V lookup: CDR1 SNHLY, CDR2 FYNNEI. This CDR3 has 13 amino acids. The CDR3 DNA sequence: TGTGCCAGCAGTGTTGGACAGGGTTACGAGCAGTACTTC. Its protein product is CASSVGQGYEQYF.

In DNA, the CDR3 is TGTGCCAGTACCTCTTCCGCGGGGGCCGGGGAGCTGTTTTTT. Translating gives CASTSSAGAGELFF. This chain links TRBV19 with TRBJ2-2; 7 bases map to TRBD2. The CDR3 sequence is 14 residues long. Germline V gene data show CDR1 as LNHDA and CDR2 as SQIVND (reference sequence). With V trimmed by 7 bases and J by 6 bases, 8 bases remained unmatched.

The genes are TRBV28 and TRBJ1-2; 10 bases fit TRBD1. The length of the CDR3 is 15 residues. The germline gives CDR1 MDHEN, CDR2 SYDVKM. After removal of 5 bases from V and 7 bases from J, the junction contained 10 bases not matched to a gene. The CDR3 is CASSKTGGASLGYTF. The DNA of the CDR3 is TGTGCCAGCAGTAAGACAGGGGGCGCTAGTCTTGGCTACACCTTC.

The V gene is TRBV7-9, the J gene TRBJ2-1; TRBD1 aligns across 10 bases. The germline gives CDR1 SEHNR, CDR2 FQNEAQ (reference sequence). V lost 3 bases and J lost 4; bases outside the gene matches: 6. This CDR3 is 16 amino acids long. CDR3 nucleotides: TGTGCCAGCAGCTTCGCGGACAGGGGGGTATACAATGAGCAGTTCTTC. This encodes CASSFADRGVYNEQFF.

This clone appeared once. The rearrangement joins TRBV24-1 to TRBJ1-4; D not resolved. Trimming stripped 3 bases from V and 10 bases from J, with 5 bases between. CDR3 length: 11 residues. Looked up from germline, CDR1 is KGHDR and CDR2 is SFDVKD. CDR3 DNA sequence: TGTGCCACCAGTGATAGGCTAAAACTGTTTTTT. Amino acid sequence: CATSDRLKLFF.

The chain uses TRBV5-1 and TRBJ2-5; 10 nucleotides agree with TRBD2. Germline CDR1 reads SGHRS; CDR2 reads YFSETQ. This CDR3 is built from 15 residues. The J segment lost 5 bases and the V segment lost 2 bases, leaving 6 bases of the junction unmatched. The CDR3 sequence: CASSFIAGGGETQYF. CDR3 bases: TGCGCCAGCAGCTTCATAGCGGGAGGCGGGGAGACCCAGTACTTC.

The CDR3 protein is CASSVAPSWGYEQYF. CDR3 nucleotide sequence: TGTGCCAGCAGCGTAGCTCCTAGCTGGGGATACGAGCAGTACTTC. V usage is TRBV9 and J usage is TRBJ2-7; perhaps TRBD2 as D (5 bases). Looked up from germline, CDR1 is SGDLS and CDR2 is YYNGEE. V lost 0 bases and J lost 4, with 14 bases in between. The CDR3 is made up of 15 amino acids.

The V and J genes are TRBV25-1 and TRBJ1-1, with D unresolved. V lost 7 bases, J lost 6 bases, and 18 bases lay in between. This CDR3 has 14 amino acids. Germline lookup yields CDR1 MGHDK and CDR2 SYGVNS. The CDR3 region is CASMEGDTRAEAFF. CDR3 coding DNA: TGTGCCAGCATGGAAGGCGATACGCGTGCTGAAGCTTTCTTT.

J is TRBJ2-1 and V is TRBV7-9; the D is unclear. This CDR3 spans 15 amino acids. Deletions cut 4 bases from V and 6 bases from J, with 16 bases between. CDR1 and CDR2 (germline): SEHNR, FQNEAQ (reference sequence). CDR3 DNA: TGTGCCAGCAGCTCTAACTCATTTCGGACCAATGAGCAGTTCTTC. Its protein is CASSSNSFRTNEQFF.

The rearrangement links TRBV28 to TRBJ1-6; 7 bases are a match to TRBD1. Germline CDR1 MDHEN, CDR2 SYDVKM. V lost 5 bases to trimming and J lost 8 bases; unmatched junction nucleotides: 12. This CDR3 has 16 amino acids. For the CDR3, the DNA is TGTGCCAGCAGTCCCCCTCCGGGACAGTCCTATTCACCCCTCCACTTT. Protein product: CASSPPPGQSYSPLHF.

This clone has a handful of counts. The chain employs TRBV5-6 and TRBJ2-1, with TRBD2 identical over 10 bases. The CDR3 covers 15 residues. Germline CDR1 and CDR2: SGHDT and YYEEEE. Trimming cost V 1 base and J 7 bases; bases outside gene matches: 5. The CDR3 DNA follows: TGTGCCAGCAGCTTGACTAGCGGGGTTGGGAATGAGCAGTTCTTC. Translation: CASSLTSGVGNEQFF.